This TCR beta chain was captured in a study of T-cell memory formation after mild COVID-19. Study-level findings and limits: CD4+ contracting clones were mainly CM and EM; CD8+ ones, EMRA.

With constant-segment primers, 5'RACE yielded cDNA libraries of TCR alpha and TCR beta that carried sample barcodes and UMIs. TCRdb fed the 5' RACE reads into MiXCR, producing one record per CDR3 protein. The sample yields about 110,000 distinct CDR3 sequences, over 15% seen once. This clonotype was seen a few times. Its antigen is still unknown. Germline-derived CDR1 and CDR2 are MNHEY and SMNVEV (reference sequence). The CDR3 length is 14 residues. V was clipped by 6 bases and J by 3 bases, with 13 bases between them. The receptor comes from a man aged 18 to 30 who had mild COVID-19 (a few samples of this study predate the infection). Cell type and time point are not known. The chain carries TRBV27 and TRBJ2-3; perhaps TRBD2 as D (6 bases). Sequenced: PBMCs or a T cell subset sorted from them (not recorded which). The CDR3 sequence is CASRKWGVTDTQYF. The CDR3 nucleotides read TGTGCCAGCAGGAAATGGGGGGTAACAGATACGCAGTATTTT.